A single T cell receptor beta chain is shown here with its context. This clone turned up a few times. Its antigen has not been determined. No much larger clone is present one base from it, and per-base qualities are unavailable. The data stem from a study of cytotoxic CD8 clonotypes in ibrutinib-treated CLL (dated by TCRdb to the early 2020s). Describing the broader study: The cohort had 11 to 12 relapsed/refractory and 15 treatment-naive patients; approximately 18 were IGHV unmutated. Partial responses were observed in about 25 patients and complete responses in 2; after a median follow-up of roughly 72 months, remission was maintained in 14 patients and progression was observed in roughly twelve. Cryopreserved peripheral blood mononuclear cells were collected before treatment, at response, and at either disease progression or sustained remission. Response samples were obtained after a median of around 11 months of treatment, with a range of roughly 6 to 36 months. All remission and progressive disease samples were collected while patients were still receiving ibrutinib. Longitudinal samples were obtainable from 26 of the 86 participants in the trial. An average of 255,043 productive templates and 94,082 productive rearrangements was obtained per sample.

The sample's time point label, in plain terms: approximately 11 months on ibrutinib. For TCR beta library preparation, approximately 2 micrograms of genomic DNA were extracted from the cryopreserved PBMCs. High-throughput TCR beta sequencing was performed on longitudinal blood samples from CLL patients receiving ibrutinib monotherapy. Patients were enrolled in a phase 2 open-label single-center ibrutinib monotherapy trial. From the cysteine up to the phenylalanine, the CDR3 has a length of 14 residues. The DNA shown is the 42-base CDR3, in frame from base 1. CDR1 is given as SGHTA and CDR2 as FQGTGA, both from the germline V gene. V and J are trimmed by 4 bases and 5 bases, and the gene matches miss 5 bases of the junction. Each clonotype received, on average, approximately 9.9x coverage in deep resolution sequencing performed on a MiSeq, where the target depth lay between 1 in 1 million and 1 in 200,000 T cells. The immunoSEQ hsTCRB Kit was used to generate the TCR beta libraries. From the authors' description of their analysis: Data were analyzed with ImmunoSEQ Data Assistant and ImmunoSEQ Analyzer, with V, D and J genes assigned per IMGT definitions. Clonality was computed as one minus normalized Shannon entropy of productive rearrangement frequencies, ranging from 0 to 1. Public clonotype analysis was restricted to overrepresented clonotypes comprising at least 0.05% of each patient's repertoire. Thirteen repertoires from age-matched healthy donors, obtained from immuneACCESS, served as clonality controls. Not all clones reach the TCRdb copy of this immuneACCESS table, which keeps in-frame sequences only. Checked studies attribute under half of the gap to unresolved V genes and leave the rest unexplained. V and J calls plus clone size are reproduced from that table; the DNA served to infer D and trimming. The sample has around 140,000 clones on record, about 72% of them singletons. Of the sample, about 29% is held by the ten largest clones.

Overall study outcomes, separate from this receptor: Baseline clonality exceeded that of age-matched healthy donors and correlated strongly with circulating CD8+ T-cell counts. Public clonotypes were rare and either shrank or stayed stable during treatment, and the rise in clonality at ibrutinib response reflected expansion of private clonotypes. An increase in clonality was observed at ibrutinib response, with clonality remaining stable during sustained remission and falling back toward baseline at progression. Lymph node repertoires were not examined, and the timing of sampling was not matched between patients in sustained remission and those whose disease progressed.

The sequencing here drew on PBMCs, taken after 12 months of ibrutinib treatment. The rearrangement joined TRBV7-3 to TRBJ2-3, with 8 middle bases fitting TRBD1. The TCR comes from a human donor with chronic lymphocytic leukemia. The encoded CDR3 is CASSSSGQGDTQYF. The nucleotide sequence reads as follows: TGTGCCAGCAGCTCGTCCGGACAGGGAGATACGCAGTATTTT.